Shown below are 10 T cell receptor beta chains from a single sample sequenced in a study of shared T cell receptors in the human thymus. Only in-frame clones appear in the TCRdb table, and some are missing; sequencing was by immunoSEQ multiplex PCR. Of 500,000 to 850,000 clones listed, around 87% were seen once; the top ten hold 0.0094%. Separately, the same data were catalogued under a study of human thymus T cells.

Sequenced input: thymocytes. These receptors originate from a boy less than two years old with a congenital heart defect.

The J gene is TRBJ1-2, the V gene TRBV28; TRBD1 might be the D (6 bases). Trimming left V 2 bases short and J 3 bases short, with 13 bases between. Germline CDR1 and CDR2: MDHEN and SYDVKM. The CDR3 consists of 15 residues. CDR3 loop: CASSLPGQGHYGYTF. DNA for the CDR3: TGTGCCAGCAGTTTACCGGGACAAGGGCACTATGGCTACACCTTC.

This chain connects TRBV28 to TRBJ1-5; perhaps TRBD1 as D (5 bases). The CDR3 consists of 16 residues. V was clipped by 3 bases and J by 2 bases, with 14 bases between them. The germline CDR1 and CDR2 sequences are MDHEN and SYDVKM. The CDR3 nucleotides read TGTGCCAGCAGTTTTGGAGGGGAGAGACGCAATCAGCCCCAGCATTTT. As protein: CASSFGGERRNQPQHF.

This sequence joins TRBV28 and TRBJ1-6; unclear D gene. The CDR3 covers 18 residues. CDR1 and CDR2 from the germline V gene are MDHEN and SYDVKM. Trimming took 8 bases from V and 4 from J, leaving 24 bases between them. The CDR3 nucleotides are TGTGCCAGCTCTAAGGCAGGTTTGCAACCTTGGTATAATTCACCCCTCCACTTT. The encoded protein is CASSKAGLQPWYNSPLHF. The whole variable domain, remainder taken from reference TRBV28 and TRBJ1-6, is DVKVTQSSRYLVKRTGEKVFLECVQDMDHENMFWYRQDPGLGLRLIYFSYDVKMKEKGDIPEGYSVSREKKERFSLILESASTNQTSMYLCASSKAGLQPWYNSPLHFGNGTRLTVT.

The CDR3 nucleotides read TGTGCCAGCAGCGTTCCGGGACAGAGCGCCTACGAGCAGTACTTC. This sequence encodes CASSVPGQSAYEQYF. This chain links TRBV7-2 with TRBJ2-7; 7 nucleotides agree with TRBD1. This CDR3 spans 15 amino acids. After removal of 5 bases from V and 2 bases from J, the junction contained 9 bases not matched to a gene. Germline V gene data show CDR1 as SGHTA and CDR2 as FQGNSA. Filled out from reference TRBV7-2 and TRBJ2-7, the complete variable domain reads GAGVSQSPSNKVTEKGKDVELRCDPISGHTALYWYRQSLGQGLEFLIYFQGNSAPDKSGLPSDRFSAERTGGSVSTLTIQRTQQEDSAVYLCASSVPGQSAYEQYFGPGTRLTVT.

The chain has TRBV18 and TRBJ2-7; D unclear. This CDR3 contains 12 residues. Germline V CDR1 and CDR2: KGHSH, LQKENI. Trimming left V 5 bases short and J 2 bases short, with 7 bases between. In nucleotides, the CDR3 is TGTGCCAGCTCAGCGGAACCCTACGAGCAGTACTTC. Amino acid sequence: CASSAEPYEQYF.

This clone was seen just once. The gene calls are TRBV4-1 and TRBJ1-4; no reliable D call. The CDR3 has 14 residues. Germline loops: CDR1 MGHRA, CDR2 YSYEKL. Trimming took off 3 bases at V and 6 bases at J, with 11 bases between the two ends. CDR3 nucleotides: TGCGCCAGCAGCCACGGAGGTCATTATGAAAAACTGTTTTTT. Amino acid sequence: CASSHGGHYEKLFF.

CDR3 region: CASSVQGWTEAFF. The CDR3 region has the DNA TGCGCCAGCAGCGTACAGGGGTGGACTGAAGCTTTCTTT. This chain links TRBV4-3 with TRBJ1-1; TRBD1 aligns across 7 bases. Trimming cost V 5 bases and J 5 bases; bases outside gene matches: 5. Germline V gene data show CDR1 as LGHNA and CDR2 as YSLEER. The CDR3 consists of 13 residues.

This clone was picked up one time. J is TRBJ1-4 and V is TRBV5-1, with D unresolved. The CDR3 runs to 15 residues. Per the germline V gene, CDR1 is SGHRS and CDR2 is YFSETQ. The germline V and J ends were trimmed by 1 base and 5 bases, with 12 bases remaining between them. CDR3 nucleotides: TGCGCCAGCAGCTTGTGGCGGAGAAGGAATGAAAAACTGTTTTTT. Protein sequence: CASSLWRRRNEKLFF. The full variable domain, rest sourced from reference TRBV5-1 and TRBJ1-4, is KAGVTQTPRYLIKTRGQQVTLSCSPISGHRSVSWYQQTPGQGLQFLFEYFSETQRNKGNFPGRFSGRQFSNSRSEMNVSTLELGDSALYLCASSLWRRRNEKLFFGSGTQLSVL.

This clone was detected a few times. The rearrangement uses TRBV7-9 and TRBJ1-1; 7 bases fit TRBD1. Germline CDR1 SEHNR, CDR2 FQNEAQ (reference sequence). V lost 2 bases to trimming and J lost 6 bases; unmatched junction nucleotides: 6. The CDR3 loop spans 14 amino acids. CDR3 sequence: CASSLPRQGPEAFF. The CDR3 DNA reads TGTGCCAGCAGCTTACCTAGACAGGGACCTGAAGCTTTCTTT.

V gene TRBV5-6 combines with J gene TRBJ1-2, with 7 positions matching TRBD1. V gave up 3 bases and J gave up 8 bases; unmatched junction bases: 7. The CDR3 sequence is 13 residues long. In germline, CDR1 is SGHDT, CDR2 YYEEEE. CDR3 nucleotide sequence: TGTGCCAGCAGCTCGGTGACAGGGTGCGGCTACACCTTC. This translates into CASSSVTGCGYTF.